Sequencing of this TCR beta chain was carried out in a study of blood T cell repertoires in COVID-19. The V segment lost 0 bases and the J segment 4 bases; nucleotides outside the gene matches: 7. The germline V gene has CDR1 SGHKS and CDR2 YYEKEE (reference sequence). CDR3 length: 17 amino acids. The authors' processing: Amplification from reference gene primers served as the basis for estimated nucleated cell counts. Data came from immunoSEQ multiplex PCR; TCRdb stores just in-frame clones and leaves some out. That table furnishes V, J and clone size, whereas the DNA furnished D and trimming. Of 280,000 or so clones in the sample, approximately 85% were seen once.

The origin of this receptor is a young man who had recovered from COVID-19. J is TRBJ2-2 and V is TRBV5-5; TRBD1 matches 9 bases. The sequencing sample was made of PBMCs or T cells enriched from blood (not recorded which). The CDR3 loop is CASSLGGQGVATGELFF. The CDR3 nucleotides read TGTGCCAGCAGCTTGGGGGGACAGGGTGTAGCCACCGGGGAGCTGTTTTTT.